A selection of T cell receptor beta chains follows, all from one sample in a study of blood T cells in healthy people across ages. TCRdb reprocessed the 5' RACE reads via MiXCR and lists one record per CDR3 protein. The sample includes some 1.4 million distinct CDR3 sequences, around 42% of them seen just once. The sample comprised blood. The receptor source for this set is a woman aged 18-35 years in good health. The CDR3 runs from the conserved cysteine through the conserved F or W. A D gene is named only where the DNA matches it firmly. Clone size is given for some rows only: seen once, a few or many times, or a class if the clone is expanded.

V gene	D gene	J gene	clone size	CDR3 DNA	CDR3 protein
TRBV15	TRBD2	TRBJ2-7	.	TGTGCCACCAGCAGAGATAGGGGGACTAGCAGCTACGAGCAGTACTTC	CATSRDRGTSSYEQYF
TRBV4-1	.	TRBJ1-5	few	TGCGCCAGCAGCCAAGATGCGCTCCTTAGCAATCAGCCCCAGCATTTT	CASSQDALLSNQPQHF
TRBV3-1	.	TRBJ2-7	.	TGTGCCAGCAGCCAAGATCGTTTAGGTAGACGCGGCGGATACGAGCAGTACTTC	CASSQDRLGRRGGYEQYF
TRBV4-2	.	TRBJ1-6	.	TGTGCCAGCAGCCAAAGAGAGGGTTCACCCCTCCACTTT	CASSQREGSPLHF
TRBV6-2/TRBV6-3	TRBD2	TRBJ2-1	.	TGTGCCAGCAGTTACTCCAGCGGGAGTCGGAATGAGCAGTTCTTC	CASSYSSGSRNEQFF
TRBV12-3/TRBV12-4	.	TRBJ1-5	.	TGTGCCAGCAGTTTATCAGATGGTAGCAATCAGCCCCAGCATTTT	CASSLSDGSNQPQHF
TRBV20-1	TRBD1	TRBJ2-5	few	TGCAGTGCTAGAGGGTCGACAGGGCAAGAGACCCAGTACTTC	CSARGSTGQETQYF
TRBV5-6	TRBD1	TRBJ1-2	.	TGTGCCAGCAGCTCCCAGGGGGATCTGGACTATGGCTACACCTTC	CASSSQGDLDYGYTF
TRBV12-3/TRBV12-4	.	TRBJ1-4	.	TGTGCCAGCAGCCCTACCGGGAGAGGGACGGGCGAAAAACTGTTTTTT	CASSPTGRGTGEKLFF
TRBV7-9	.	TRBJ2-5	few	TGTGCCAGCAGCTTTACCGGGGAAGGGGCGACCCAGTACTTC	CASSFTGEGATQYF
TRBV12-3/TRBV12-4	.	TRBJ2-7	few	TGTGCCAGCAGTTTGAACACTGCATTCTCCTACGAGCAGTACTTC	CASSLNTAFSYEQYF
TRBV6-1	TRBD2	TRBJ2-2	.	TGTGCCAGCAGTGAATATAGCGGGCTGGGCACCGGGGAGCTGTTTTTT	CASSEYSGLGTGELFF
TRBV10-3	.	TRBJ2-5	.	TGTGCCATCAGTGAGTCGCCAGCCGAGGGTACGACCCAGTACTTC	CAISESPAEGTTQYF
TRBV20-1	.	TRBJ1-1	.	TGCAGTGCTAGTGATCCGGGGGCAAACACTGAAGCTTTCTTT	CSASDPGANTEAFF
TRBV20-1	TRBD2	TRBJ2-7	many	TGCAGTGCTAGAGATACTAGCGGGTATACCTACGAGCAGTACTTC	CSARDTSGYTYEQYF
TRBV20-1	.	TRBJ2-7	.	TGCAGTGCCAAATCCTCCGAATTCTACGAGCAGTACTTC	CSAKSSEFYEQYF
TRBV7-9	.	TRBJ2-1	.	TGTGCCAGCAGCCCGCGGTTCGGCGGGACCCATCGTGGGGTCTGGTTCTTC	CASSPRFGGTHRGVWFF
TRBV10-3	.	TRBJ2-7	few	TGTGCCATCAGTGAGTCGGGACCTACCTACGAGCAGTACTTC	CAISESGPTYEQYF
TRBV18	.	TRBJ1-5	.	TGTGCCAGCTCACCATCACCTGAACTTAATCAGCCCCAGCATTTT	CASSPSPELNQPQHF
TRBV6-1	TRBD2	TRBJ2-7	few	TGTGCCAGCAGTGAAGCGCTTCTGGGCGGGAGCTTCTACGAGCAGTACTTC	CASSEALLGGSFYEQYF
TRBV5-1	.	TRBJ1-3	few	TGCGCCAGCAGCTTGGAGCTCAGTGGTTACTCTGGAAACACCATATATTTT	CASSLELSGYSGNTIYF
TRBV20-1	.	TRBJ2-7	few	TGCAGTGCTAGAGAACTAGCAGGCGAGCAGTACTTC	CSARELAGEQYF